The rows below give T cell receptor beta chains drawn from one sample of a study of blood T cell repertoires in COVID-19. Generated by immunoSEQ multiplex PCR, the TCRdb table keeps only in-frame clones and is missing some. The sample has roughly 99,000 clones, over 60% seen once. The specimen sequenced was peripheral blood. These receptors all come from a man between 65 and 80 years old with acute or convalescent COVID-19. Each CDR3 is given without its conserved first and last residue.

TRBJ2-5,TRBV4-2,ASSQGLAGTRETQY
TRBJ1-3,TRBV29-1,SAGQGPGNTIY
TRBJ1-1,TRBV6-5,ASSPYRGRTEAF
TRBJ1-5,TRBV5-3,ARSLTGLRIRPQH
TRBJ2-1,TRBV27,ASSLTTPSGVNIHSYNEQF
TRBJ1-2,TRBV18,ASSPYSSPYGYT
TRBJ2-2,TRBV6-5,ASRASGGAPGELF
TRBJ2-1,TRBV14,ASSLGELRQF
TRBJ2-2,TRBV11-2,ASSLSGEARELF
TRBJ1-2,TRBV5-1,ASSPGQGQANYGYT
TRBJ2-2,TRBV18,ASSPPSTGELF
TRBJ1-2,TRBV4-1,ASSQDNYGNNYGYT
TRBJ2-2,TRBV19,ASSQDDYVTGELF
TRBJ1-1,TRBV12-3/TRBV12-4,ASSLRKSTEAF
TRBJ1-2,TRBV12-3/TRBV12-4,ASTRGVGYGYT
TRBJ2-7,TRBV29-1,SASQAYEQY
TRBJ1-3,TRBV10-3,AISDRGGNTIY
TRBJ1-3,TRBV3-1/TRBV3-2,ASTLRGSGNTIY
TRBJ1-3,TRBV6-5,ASSSGSSNPH
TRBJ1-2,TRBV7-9,ASSLLGPYGYT
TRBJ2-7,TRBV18,ASSPGAANYEQY
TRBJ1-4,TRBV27,ASSLGRFNEKLF
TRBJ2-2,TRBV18,ASSPSTGEAGELF
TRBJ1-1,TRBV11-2,ASSQQTVGTEAF
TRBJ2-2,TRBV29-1,SVDRGGELF
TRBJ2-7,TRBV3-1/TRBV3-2,ASSQTRRTSYEQY
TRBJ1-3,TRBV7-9,ASSSYRGADPGNTIY
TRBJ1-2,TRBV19,ASSLTGQGDGYT
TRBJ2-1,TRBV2,ASSVRTSGGTPQF
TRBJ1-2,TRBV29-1,SVVSQGAGGYT
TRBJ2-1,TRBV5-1,ASRKDSYNEQF
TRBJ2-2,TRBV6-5,ASRADRAGELF
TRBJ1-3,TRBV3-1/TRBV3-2,ASSQVAGEGNTIY
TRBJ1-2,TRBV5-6,ASSFDSRAGGYT
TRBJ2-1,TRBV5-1,ASSPGTGDSYNEQF
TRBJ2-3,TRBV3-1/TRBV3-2,ASSQVVRGHGDTQY
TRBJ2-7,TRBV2,ASNRARENYEQY
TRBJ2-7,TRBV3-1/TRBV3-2,ASSPRGNGIAEQY
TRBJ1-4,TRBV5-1,ASSLENRVEEKLF
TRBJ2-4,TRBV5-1,ASSLDRVDIQY
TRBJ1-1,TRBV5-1,ASSLGRDRWNTEAF
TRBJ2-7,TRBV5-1,ASSLASPYGQGAYEQY
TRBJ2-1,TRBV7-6,ASSSSSGGAGEQF
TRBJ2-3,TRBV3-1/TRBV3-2,ASSQDVGGATDTQY
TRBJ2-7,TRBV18,ASSPPGQGYYEQY
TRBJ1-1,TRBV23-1,ASRNRGSTEAF
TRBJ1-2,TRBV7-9,ASRTGLDPNYGYT
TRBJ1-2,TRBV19,ASTSGQLDYT
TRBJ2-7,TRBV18,ASSPGTSYEQY
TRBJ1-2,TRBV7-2,ASSPQGALGYT
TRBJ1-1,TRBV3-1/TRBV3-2,ASSQGLEGWGGTELATEAF
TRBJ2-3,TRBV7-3,ASSSPELAGEDTDTQY
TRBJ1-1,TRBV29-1,SVEVVQGEVAF
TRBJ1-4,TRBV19,ASSPGGGYNEKLF
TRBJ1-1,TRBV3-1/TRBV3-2,ASSQGLQGNTEAF
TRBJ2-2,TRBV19,ASRELGQTNTGELF
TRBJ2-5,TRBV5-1,ASSWGSASGGQETQY
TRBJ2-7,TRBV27,ASSLRRAVYEQY
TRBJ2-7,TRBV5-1,ASSRQEDEQY